This passage covers 21 T cell receptor beta chains from one sample sequenced in a study of T cell responses to AZD1222 COVID-19 vaccine. Clones were read by immunoSEQ multiplex PCR, and TCRdb kept only the in-frame ones, dropping some. The sample consists of about 180,000 clones, around 88% of them appearing once. Material: peripheral blood, obtained 28 days after the second AZD1222 dose. These receptors were obtained from an adult who received the AZD1222 COVID-19 vaccine.

This chain uses TRBV29-1 with TRBJ1-2; D remains unclear. Trimming removed 0 bases from V and 7 bases from J, with 12 bases in between. The CDR3 is made up of 13 amino acids. Germline lookup yields CDR1 SQVTM and CDR2 ANQGSEA. In DNA, the CDR3 is TGCAGCGTTGAAGAACCGGGGTTGGGTGGCTACACCTTC. It yields the protein CSVEEPGLGGYTF.

Remarks on this clone: The same CDR3 is also encoded by other DNA sequences in this sample. V is TRBV19 and J is TRBJ2-3; D ambiguous. Trimming pared 6 bases from V and 2 bases from J, leaving 3 bases between. This CDR3 spans 11 amino acids. Germline CDR1 and CDR2: LNHDA and SQIVND (reference sequence). The CDR3 protein is CASSFTDTQYF. The DNA of the CDR3 is TGTGCCAGTAGCTTCACAGATACGCAGTATTTT. The full variable domain, completed using reference TRBV19 and TRBJ2-3, is DGGITQSPKYLFRKEGQNVTLSCEQNLNHDAMYWYRQDPGQGLRLIYYSQIVNDFQKGDIAEGYSVSREKKESFPLTVTSAQKNPTAFYLCASSFTDTQYFGPGTRLTVL.

The chain employs TRBV19 and TRBJ1-5; D is unclear. Germline V gene lookup returns CDR1 LNHDA and CDR2 SQIVND (reference sequence). V was cut by 8 bases and J by 4 bases, with 18 bases left in between. The CDR3 spans 15 residues. This CDR3 is CASGKLPGENQPQHF. The DNA for the CDR3 is TGTGCCAGTGGAAAGTTGCCAGGTGAGAATCAGCCCCAGCATTTT. Together with reference TRBV19 and TRBJ1-5, the CDR3 gives the full variable domain: DGGITQSPKYLFRKEGQNVTLSCEQNLNHDAMYWYRQDPGQGLRLIYYSQIVNDFQKGDIAEGYSVSREKKESFPLTVTSAQKNPTAFYLCASGKLPGENQPQHFGDGTRLSIL.

The gene calls are TRBV28 and TRBJ1-3; a weak D match, TRBD1 (6 bases). CDR1 MDHEN and CDR2 SYDVKM come from the germline V gene. V lost 5 bases to trimming and J lost 4 bases, with 18 bases between them. The CDR3 length is 16 residues. CDR3 amino acids: CASSPPAGGRGNTIYF. CDR3 nucleotide sequence: TGTGCCAGCAGTCCCCCCGCGGGGGGCAGGGGAAACACCATATATTTT.

The chain employs TRBV6-1 and TRBJ1-3; no reliable D call. Germline V lookup: CDR1 MNHNS, CDR2 SASEGT. V dropped 1 base and J dropped 0 bases, with 7 bases sitting between them. The CDR3 has 15 residues. The CDR3 DNA reads as TGTGCCAGCAGTGAAGGCAGAAGCTCTGGAAACACCATATATTTT. It is translated as CASSEGRSSGNTIYF.

The chain couples TRBV2 to TRBJ2-3; 10 nucleotides line up with TRBD2. This CDR3 is 18 amino acids long. Trimming at V came to 2 bases and at J to 0 bases, leaving 8 bases not matched to a gene. Germline CDR1 and CDR2: SNHLY and FYNNEI. CDR3 nucleotides: TGTGCCAGCAGTGAAAGAAGCGGGGGGGCCGGGAGCACAGATACGCAGTATTTT. This gives the protein CASSERSGGAGSTDTQYF.

The chain uses TRBV27 and TRBJ1-6; D ambiguous. Germline V CDR1 and CDR2: MNHEY, SMNVEV (reference sequence). V was trimmed by 7 bases and J by 8 bases, leaving 27 bases between them. This CDR3 region has 18 residues. This CDR3 is CASTEDGIPTFSDSPLHF. CDR3 bases: TGTGCCAGCACCGAAGACGGGATCCCAACCTTTTCGGATTCACCCCTCCACTTT.

The gene calls are TRBV2 and TRBJ2-5; TRBD2 matches 11 bases. Germline values: CDR1 SNHLY, CDR2 FYNNEI. V shed 4 bases, J shed 2 bases, and the junction held 3 bases outside the gene matches. The CDR3 is made up of 15 amino acids. This CDR3 is CASSGVAGGQETQYF. The CDR3 DNA sequence: TGTGCCAGCAGTGGAGTAGCGGGGGGGCAAGAGACCCAGTACTTC.

This sequence joins TRBV10-1 and TRBJ2-5; D perhaps matches TRBD2 (6 bases). The CDR3 runs to 14 residues. The V gene's germline CDR1 is WNHNN and CDR2 SYGVQD (reference sequence). The ends were cut back, 0 bases at V and 5 bases at J, with 10 bases in the middle. The CDR3 DNA sequence: TGCGCCAGCAGTGAGTCGGGCGGGGAGGAGACCCAGTACTTC. This encodes CASSESGGEETQYF.

This clone has a single count. Other DNA sequences within the sample encode an identical CDR3. CDR3 region: CASSQEGGYTF. CDR3 nucleotides: TGTGCCAGCAGCCAAGAGGGCGGCTACACCTTC. V and J are TRBV3-1 (or the pseudogene TRBV3-2) and TRBJ1-2; D is unclear. This CDR3 has 11 amino acids. Trimming pared 0 bases from V and 8 bases from J, leaving 4 bases between. Germline CDR1 LGHDT, CDR2 YNNKEL (reference sequence).

The count of this clone is one. V usage is TRBV27 and J usage is TRBJ2-7; 11 bases line up with TRBD1. J gave up 4 bases and V 4 bases, and 6 bases lay outside the gene matches. The CDR3 contains 15 residues. Germline V gene sequence: CDR1 MNHEY, CDR2 SMNVEV (reference sequence). The CDR3: CASSYPGQGVYEQYF. CDR3 bases: TGTGCCAGCAGTTACCCGGGACAGGGGGTGTACGAGCAGTACTTC.

This sequence joins TRBV10-3 and TRBJ2-2, with D perhaps matching TRBD1 (5 bases). The length of the CDR3 is 15 residues. Between the trimmed V and J ends, which lost 2 bases and 0 bases, there was a span of 7 bases. Germline lookup yields CDR1 ENHRY and CDR2 SYGVKD. The DNA of the CDR3 is TGTGCCATCAGTGAGGACAGCGCGAACACCGGGGAGCTGTTTTTT. It specifies CAISEDSANTGELFF.

This clone appeared a few times. This CDR3 is also generated by other DNA sequences in the sample. V and J are TRBV19 and TRBJ1-1; maybe TRBD1 (5 bases). CDR3 length equals 13 residues. CDR1 and CDR2 (germline): LNHDA, SQIVND (reference sequence). V was clipped by 4 bases and J by 1 base, with 7 bases between them. CDR3 protein: CASSTTENTEAFF. In DNA form, the CDR3 reads TGTGCCAGTAGTACGACAGAGAACACTGAAGCTTTCTTT.

The chain employs TRBV7-2 and TRBJ1-4; TRBD1 matches at 7 bases. Trimming took 5 bases from V and 8 from J; bases not matched to a gene: 11. The CDR3 loop spans 15 amino acids. The germline V gene encodes CDR1 SGHTA and CDR2 FQGNSA. CDR3 nucleotides: TGTGCCAGCAGCCCAAACGGGGCAGGGGGAGAAAAACTGTTTTTT. Its protein is CASSPNGAGGEKLFF. Drawing the rest from reference TRBV7-2 and TRBJ1-4, the complete variable domain is GAGVSQSPSNKVTEKGKDVELRCDPISGHTALYWYRQSLGQGLEFLIYFQGNSAPDKSGLPSDRFSAERTGGSVSTLTIQRTQQEDSAVYLCASSPNGAGGEKLFFGSGTQLSVL.

The table lists this clone with a count of one. This chain uses TRBV5-1 with TRBJ1-6, with 7 bases identical to TRBD1. The CDR3 has 15 amino acids. Germline V CDR1 and CDR2: SGHRS, YFSETQ. Germline trimming cut 2 bases from V and 10 bases from J; bases unmatched to any gene: 9. The CDR3 DNA follows: TGCGCCAGCAGCTTTCAAGAGGCAGGGGGGTCACCCCTCCACTTT. Protein: CASSFQEAGGSPLHF.

This chain connects TRBV7-8 to TRBJ1-1; D may be TRBD1 (5 bases). The ends were cut back, 4 bases at V and 4 bases at J, with 13 bases in the middle. This CDR3 spans 14 amino acids. Germline V gene sequence: CDR1 SGHVS, CDR2 FQNEAQ. CDR3 coding DNA: TGTGCCAGCAGCTGGGGGACCCTGGCCACTGAAGCTTTCTTT. Its translation is CASSWGTLATEAFF. Looking up the rest from reference TRBV7-8 and TRBJ1-1 gives the full variable domain: GAGVSQSPRYKVAKRGQDVALRCDPISGHVSLFWYQQALGQGPEFLTYFQNEAQLDKSGLPSDRFFAERPEGSVSTLKIQRTQQEDSAVYLCASSWGTLATEAFFGQGTRLTVV.

The chain is built from TRBV21-1 and TRBJ2-4; the table's D call, TRBD1, has no DNA check behind it. TRBV21-1 has pseudogene status. This CDR3 is built from 17 residues. CDR3 residues: CASSKLTGGAAKNIQYF. The CDR3 DNA sequence: TGTGCCAGCAGCAAACTGACAGGGGGCGCGGCCAAAAACATTCAGTACTTC.

V gene TRBV2 combines with J gene TRBJ2-5; D unresolved. Trimming shortened V by 3 bases and J by 1 base, and 9 bases separated the two germline ends. CDR1 and CDR2 from the germline V gene are SNHLY and FYNNEI. The CDR3 has 14 residues. CDR3 DNA sequence: TGTGCCAGCAGTGATTTACAGATCCAAGAGACCCAGTACTTC. Its translation is CASSDLQIQETQYF. Full variable domain (outside the CDR3, taken from reference TRBV2 and TRBJ2-5): EPEVTQTPSHQVTQMGQEVILRCVPISNHLYFYWYRQILGQKVEFLVSFYNNEISEKSEIFDDQFSVERPDGSNFTLKIRSTKLEDSAMYFCASSDLQIQETQYFGPGTRLLVL.

The chain recombines TRBV7-9 with TRBJ1-2; D uncertain. The CDR3 has 13 residues. Trimming pared 1 base from V and 4 bases from J, leaving 7 bases between. Germline loops: CDR1 SEHNR, CDR2 FQNEAQ (reference sequence). CDR3 region: CASSLDGPYGYTF. For the CDR3, the DNA is TGTGCCAGCAGCTTAGACGGTCCCTATGGCTACACCTTC.

J is TRBJ1-5 and V is TRBV4-2; the D is unclear. CDR1 is LGHNA, CDR2 YNFKEQ, per germline. Trimming stripped 0 bases from V and 3 bases from J, with 12 bases between. The CDR3 extends over 16 amino acids. The CDR3 DNA follows: TGTGCCAGCAGCCAAGAGTCAACGGCGATCAATCAGCCCCAGCATTTT. It is translated as CASSQESTAINQPQHF.

In its sample, this clone was seen a few times. The chain combines TRBV30 with TRBJ2-5; TRBD1 agrees at 7 bases. The CDR3 runs to 15 residues. V dropped 4 bases and J dropped 0; count of bases not matched to a gene: 8. Per the germline V gene, CDR1 is GTSNPN and CDR2 is SVGIG (reference sequence). The CDR3 nucleotides read TGTGCCTGGAATTCGGCCAGGGGGAACCAAGAGACCCAGTACTTC. The encoded protein is CAWNSARGNQETQYF. Drawing the rest from reference TRBV30 and TRBJ2-5, the complete variable domain is SQTIHQWPATLVQPVGSPLSLECTVEGTSNPNLYWYRQAAGRGLQLLFYSVGIGQISSEVPQNLSASRPQDRQFILSSKKLLLSDSGFYLCAWNSARGNQETQYFGPGTRLLVL.